The source of this T cell receptor (beta chain) is a study of T cell repertoires in cytomegalovirus infection. Study in general: Epitope selection comprised recently identified HLA-C-restricted CMV epitopes and well-studied HLA-B-restricted CMV epitopes.

Study-level findings and limits: Ex vivo responses were dominated by HLA-C-restricted CMV-specific TCR beta clonotypes. Using cumulative public TCR beta family frequency, the authors identified those who carried CMV together with the relevant HLA.

This clonotype was seen just once. Antigen unknown. TCRdb reanalysed the reads using MiXCR and keeps one entry per CDR3 protein. The table records 75,000 to 100,000 distinct CDR3 sequences, under 55% of them present only once. This CDR3 has 11 residues. Per the germline V gene, CDR1 is MNHNS and CDR2 is SASEGT. Trimming cost V 2 bases and J 10 bases, with 6 bases left between them. The V and J genes are TRBV6-1 and TRBJ2-1, with no clear D. This sample comprised CD8+ T cells from cultured PBMCs, obtained from culture after CMV antigen stimulation. This receptor was identified in a human donor in good health (CMV status not recorded). Some clones in this sample may be carry-over from other donors' samples. This CDR3 is CASSEPSEQFF. Written as DNA, the CDR3 is TGTGCCAGCAGTGAACCCTCAGAGCAGTTCTTC.